This entry describes one T cell receptor (beta chain). The antigen is unknown. The ends were cut back, 3 bases at V and 5 bases at J, with 14 bases in the middle. The CDR3 is 15 amino acids. Germline CDR1 is SGDLS and CDR2 is YYNGEE. Patients with a history of autoimmune disease or on systemic immunosuppression were excluded. TCRdb's copy holds only in-frame clones and misses some; the assay was immunoSEQ multiplex PCR. Among more than 70,000 clones listed, approximately 91% were seen once. This record belongs to a study of OX40 agonist ivuxolimab in advanced cancers. Study summary: Ivuxolimab, an antibody acting as an agonist of OX40 (CD134), was used to treat patients. Regarding the study as a whole: Expanded clones tended on average to be more numerous among CD8+ T cells than CD4+.

The clonotype originates from an adult with an advanced solid tumor such as melanoma, head and neck, liver or kidney cancer. Sequences were derived from CD4+ or CD8+ T cells sorted from blood, sampled in a trial of the OX40 agonist ivuxolimab. This chain connects TRBV9 to TRBJ2-2; tentative D call: TRBD2 (6 bases). CDR3 bases: TGTGCCAGCAGCGGTACCCCCCTAGCGACCGGGGAGCTGTTTTTT. Protein: CASSGTPLATGELFF. Complete variable domain (other parts from reference TRBV9 and TRBJ2-2): DSGVTQTPKHLITATGQRVTLRCSPRSGDLSVYWYQQSLDQGLQFLIQYYNGEERAKGNILERFSAQQFPDLHSELNLSSLELGDSALYFCASSGTPLATGELFFGEGSRLTVL.